This TCR beta chain is from a study of cytomegalovirus exposure and HLA in healthy donors. Study-wide findings and caveats: HLA alleles showed associations with fewer than 20,000 TCR beta sequences in a later analysis, at a 0.05 false discovery rate. Accurate HLA-A and HLA-B prediction from TCR beta sequences was reported for most subjects.

This CDR3 region has 11 residues. Trimming cost V 5 bases and J 2 bases, with 4 bases left between them. Germline V CDR1 and CDR2: SNHLY, FYNNEI. Primers: 60 Vbeta forward and 13 Jbeta reverse. The assay was immunoSEQ multiplex PCR, and TCRdb's table has in-frame clones only and misses some. The sample lists around 160,000 clones, 79% occurring once. Notes on this clone: Its antigen is not identified.

The V gene is TRBV2, the J gene TRBJ2-7, with D unresolved. The receptor's source is a woman between 40 and 50 years old in good health and CMV-seropositive. Sequencing was done on a sample of PBMCs. DNA of the CDR3: TGTGCCAGCAGTCCTACCTACGAGCAGTACTTC. It yields the protein CASSPTYEQYF.